The 3 T cell receptor beta chains reported below all come from one sample, sequenced in a study of molecular identifiers for immune sequencing clone quantification. From the PCR reads, TCRdb called clonotypes with MiXCR, one entry per CDR3 protein. The sample has hundreds of thousands of distinct CDR3 sequences; 25% are singletons. Sequencing was performed on naive CD8+ T cells from blood, with Jurkat cell RNA spiked in. Subset here: FACS-sorted CD8+CD4-CCR7+CD45RA+ naive T cells. The receptors were sampled from a human donor in good health. Some libraries in this study had Jurkat cell RNA spiked in.

V is TRBV28 and J is TRBJ2-5; 12 bases align to TRBD1. The CDR3 is 17 residues long. The germline CDR1 and CDR2 sequences are MDHEN and SYDVKM. The junction had 7 bases not matched to a gene; V was cut back by 0 bases and J by 5 bases. In DNA form, the CDR3 reads TGTGCCAGCAGTTTATGGGAGCGGGGACAGGGGGCTGAGACCCAGTACTTC. This sequence encodes CASSLWERGQGAETQYF. Supplemented by reference TRBV28 and TRBJ2-5, the full variable domain reads DVKVTQSSRYLVKRTGEKVFLECVQDMDHENMFWYRQDPGLGLRLIYFSYDVKMKEKGDIPEGYSVSREKKERFSLILESASTNQTSMYLCASSLWERGQGAETQYFGPGTRLLVL.

Only a few counts were recorded for this clonotype. The chain carries TRBV29-1 and TRBJ2-3; D unresolved. Trimming pared 0 bases from V and 1 base from J, leaving 20 bases between. CDR3 length: 18 amino acids. Germline lookup yields CDR1 SQVTM and CDR2 ANQGSEA. The CDR3 spells CSVEDQIGLSRGTDTQYF. The CDR3 DNA sequence: TGCAGCGTTGAAGATCAAATCGGCCTCTCTAGAGGCACAGATACGCAGTATTTT.

On this clonotype: This may arise from a read error, as a much more abundant clone is one base away. The chain carries TRBV12-3 or TRBV12-4 and TRBJ1-3; no definite D call. This CDR3 has 12 amino acids. The V gene lost 5 bases and the J gene lost 7 bases, with 9 bases spanning the gap. This CDR3 is CASSGAANTIYF. CDR3 DNA: TGTGCCAGCAGTGGAGCGGCGAACACCATATATTTT.